These 25 T cell receptor beta chains were sequenced from one sample in a study of blood T cell repertoires in COVID-19. The repertoire was sequenced with immunoSEQ multiplex PCR; TCRdb's copy has only in-frame clones and lacks some. The sample comprises 300,000 to 400,000 clones, approximately 84% of which are singletons, and 1% rests with the top ten. The sample was PBMCs or T cells enriched from blood (not recorded which). These receptors all come from a woman between 25 and 40 years old who had recovered from COVID-19.

V is TRBV5-5 and J is TRBJ1-1; D remains ambiguous. Trimming stripped 2 bases from V and 1 base from J, with 9 bases between. The CDR3 sequence is 14 residues long. Germline assignment: CDR1 SGHKS and CDR2 YYEKEE (reference sequence). CDR3 amino acids: CASSFRRGNTEAFF. The CDR3 coding sequence is TGTGCCAGCAGCTTTCGGCGCGGGAACACTGAAGCTTTCTTT.

The chain couples TRBV4-3 to TRBJ1-1; 10 bases map to TRBD1. V lost 2 bases, J lost 3 bases, and 3 bases stayed unmatched. Germline V gene data show CDR1 as LGHNA and CDR2 as YSLEER. The length of the CDR3 is 15 residues. CDR3 coding DNA: TGCGCCAGCAGCCAACGACAGGGGGCCGACACTGAAGCTTTCTTT. Its protein is CASSQRQGADTEAFF.

V and J are TRBV7-2 and TRBJ2-5, with D possibly being TRBD2 (5 bases). V dropped 4 bases and J dropped 2 bases, with 8 bases sitting between them. From germline, CDR1 is SGHTA and CDR2 FQGNSA. The CDR3 length is 13 residues. CDR3 DNA sequence: TGTGCCAGCAGCTCCGGGGTTCAAGAGACCCAGTACTTC. Protein product: CASSSGVQETQYF. Full variable domain (remainder filled in from reference TRBV7-2 and TRBJ2-5): GAGVSQSPSNKVTEKGKDVELRCDPISGHTALYWYRQSLGQGLEFLIYFQGNSAPDKSGLPSDRFSAERTGGSVSTLTIQRTQQEDSAVYLCASSSGVQETQYFGPGTRLLVL.

The chain recombines TRBV6-5 with TRBJ1-1; D is undetermined. Looked up from germline, CDR1 is MNHEY and CDR2 is SVGAGI. CDR3 length: 14 residues. The V end lost 0 bases, the J end lost 5 bases, and 10 bases lay between the germline ends. Here the CDR3 reads CASSYSRRGTEAFF. As DNA, the CDR3 is TGTGCCAGCAGTTACTCCCGGCGCGGGACTGAAGCTTTCTTT.

This clone was observed at least ten times. The chain has TRBV7-7 and TRBJ2-2, with 10 bases matching TRBD1. Losses at the gene ends were 5 bases for V and 4 bases for J; bases not matched to a gene: 10. This CDR3 is built from 17 residues. Per the germline V gene, CDR1 is SSHAT and CDR2 is FNYEAQ (reference sequence). CDR3 sequence reads: CASSRTPGTGVTGELFF. The CDR3 DNA follows: TGTGCCAGCAGCCGGACGCCCGGGACAGGGGTCACCGGGGAGCTGTTTTTT.

The chain uses TRBV19 and TRBJ1-6; TRBD1 agrees at 7 bases. V shed 5 bases and J 0 bases; nucleotides not matched to a gene: 10. Germline-derived CDR1 and CDR2 are LNHDA and SQIVND (reference sequence). The CDR3 is 18 residues long. The CDR3 protein is CASSFPGGRSSYNSPLHF. In nucleotides, the CDR3 is TGTGCCAGTAGTTTTCCAGGGGGGCGTAGCTCCTATAATTCACCCCTCCACTTT.

This clone was seen once. The rearrangement links TRBV7-2 to TRBJ1-1; D might be TRBD1 (6 bases). V was cut by 4 bases and J by 4 bases, with 13 bases left in between. The length of the CDR3 is 14 residues. Looked up from germline, CDR1 is SGHTA and CDR2 is FQGNSA. CDR3 protein: CASSSLSRGTEAFF. As DNA, the CDR3 is TGTGCCAGCAGCTCACTCTCCAGGGGCACTGAAGCTTTCTTT.

The V gene is TRBV29-1, the J gene TRBJ2-5; D gene ambiguous. The length of the CDR3 is 12 residues. Germline V gene data show CDR1 as SQVTM and CDR2 as ANQGSEA. The V and J ends lost 4 bases and 2 bases respectively, with 8 bases between them. The CDR3 sequence: CSVAVNQETQYF. CDR3 nucleotide sequence: TGCAGCGTTGCGGTCAATCAAGAGACCCAGTACTTC. The complete variable domain, with remaining parts taken from reference TRBV29-1 and TRBJ2-5, reads SAVISQKPSRDICQRGTSLTIQCQVDSQVTMMFWYRQQPGQSLTLIATANQGSEATYESGFVIDKFPISRPNLTFSTLTVSNMSPEDSSIYLCSVAVNQETQYFGPGTRLLVL.

V usage is TRBV28 and J usage is TRBJ2-7; possible D gene TRBD1, 5 bases. V was shortened by 2 bases and J by 0 bases, with 20 bases between the two germline ends. CDR3 size: 18 residues. CDR1 is MDHEN and CDR2 is SYDVKM in the germline V gene. CDR3 DNA: TGTGCCAGCAGTTTAACCAGGTGGGGCAGAAGGATCTCCTACGAGCAGTACTTC. Its translation: CASSLTRWGRRISYEQYF.

The chain employs TRBV2 and TRBJ2-5; D may be TRBD1 (5 bases). Deletions cut 6 bases from V and 1 base from J, with 12 bases between. The CDR3 spans 14 residues. CDR1 is SNHLY, CDR2 FYNNEI, per germline. The CDR3 sequence is CASREWTTQETQYF. The CDR3 nucleotides read TGTGCCAGCAGGGAATGGACAACCCAAGAGACCCAGTACTTC.

This clone was detected only a few times. CDR3 DNA sequence: TGTGCCAGTAGCCGGGTCCAGGGGTACGAGCAGTACTTC. Translating gives CASSRVQGYEQYF. This chain connects TRBV19 to TRBJ2-7; D perhaps matches TRBD1 (6 bases). Germline V gene data show CDR1 as LNHDA and CDR2 as SQIVND (reference sequence). The CDR3 totals 13 residues. V lost 6 bases and J lost 4, with 13 bases in between.

J is TRBJ1-2 and V is TRBV12-5; TRBD1 aligns across 8 bases. V shed 2 bases and J 8 bases; nucleotides not matched to a gene: 10. Germline loops: CDR1 LGHNT, CDR2 FRNRAP. This CDR3 is 15 amino acids long. In DNA form, the CDR3 reads TGTGCTAGTGGTTTGCCACAGGGGGGGGCGGGGGGCTACACCTTC. This translates into CASGLPQGGAGGYTF. Together with reference TRBV12-5 and TRBJ1-2, the CDR3 gives the full variable domain: DARVTQTPRHKVTEMGQEVTMRCQPILGHNTVFWYRQTMMQGLELLAYFRNRAPLDDSGMPKDRFSAEMPDATLATLKIQPSEPRDSAVYFCASGLPQGGAGGYTFGSGTRLTVV.

This chain connects TRBV30 to TRBJ1-5; possibly TRBD1 for D (5 bases). With 4 bases removed from V and 4 bases from J, the gap between germline ends came to 11 bases. Per germline, CDR1 GTSNPN and CDR2 SVGIG (reference sequence). This CDR3 is built from 13 residues. The CDR3 DNA reads as TGTGCCTGGACGGCAGGGCTAAATCAGCCCCAGCATTTT. Translating it yields CAWTAGLNQPQHF. The full variable domain, in which reference TRBV30 and TRBJ1-5 provide the parts outside the CDR3, is SQTIHQWPATLVQPVGSPLSLECTVEGTSNPNLYWYRQAAGRGLQLLFYSVGIGQISSEVPQNLSASRPQDRQFILSSKKLLLSDSGFYLCAWTAGLNQPQHFGDGTRLSIL.

The gene calls are TRBV27 and TRBJ1-1, with 7 bases identical to TRBD1. Per germline, CDR1 MNHEY and CDR2 SMNVEV (reference sequence). The CDR3 has 15 amino acids. The V gene end was trimmed by 3 bases and the J gene end by 1 base; junction bases not matched to a gene: 5. The CDR3 loop reads CASSFRRDRNTEAFF. CDR3 DNA sequence: TGTGCCAGCAGTTTTAGGCGGGACAGGAACACTGAAGCTTTCTTT.

The sample holds one count of this clone. This chain uses TRBV6-5 with TRBJ1-1; possibly TRBD1 for D (5 bases). The CDR3 runs to 15 residues. Germline V gene lookup returns CDR1 MNHEY and CDR2 SVGAGI. Trimming stripped 2 bases from V and 2 bases from J, with 12 bases between. CDR3 loop: CASSYASDTNTEAFF. In nucleotides, the CDR3 is TGTGCCAGCAGTTACGCCTCGGACACAAACACTGAAGCTTTCTTT.

This clone was seen only once. V gene TRBV20-1 combines with J gene TRBJ2-1; 11 bases map to TRBD2. This CDR3 contains 15 residues. Germline CDR1 is DFQATT and CDR2 is SNEGSKA (reference sequence). V was pared by 3 bases and J by 5 bases, with 6 bases of the junction left unmatched. The CDR3 reads CSASLTSGANNEQFF. CDR3 bases: TGCAGTGCTAGTCTGACTAGCGGGGCCAACAATGAGCAGTTCTTC.

The V call is TRBV9, the J call TRBJ2-6, with D possibly being TRBD1 (7 bases). V was clipped by 1 base and J by 0 bases, with 20 bases between them. Germline CDR1 SGDLS, CDR2 YYNGEE. CDR3 size: 20 residues. The CDR3 sequence: CASSVRQGLDSSSGANVLTF. The CDR3 DNA follows: TGTGCCAGCAGCGTACGACAGGGACTTGACTCCAGCTCTGGGGCCAACGTCCTGACTTTC.

This chain links TRBV9 with TRBJ1-4; a weak D match, TRBD1 (6 bases). Per germline, CDR1 SGDLS and CDR2 YYNGEE. Trimming cost V 0 bases and J 8 bases, with 17 bases left between them. CDR3 size: 16 residues. The CDR3 sequence: CASSVGGGRPEEKLFF. The DNA for the CDR3 is TGTGCCAGCAGCGTAGGCGGGGGGCGACCGGAGGAAAAACTGTTTTTT.

The chain combines TRBV6-5 with TRBJ1-2, with D perhaps matching TRBD1 (5 bases). V shed 10 bases and J shed 4 bases, with 13 bases lying between them. This CDR3 is built from 12 residues. CDR1 and CDR2 from the germline V gene are MNHEY and SVGAGI. CDR3 DNA sequence: TGTGCCACTACGGACACTGGCTATGGCTACACCTTC. Translated: CATTDTGYGYTF.

The rearrangement joins TRBV7-8 to TRBJ2-3; D perhaps matches TRBD2 (6 bases). Trimming left V 0 bases short and J 4 bases short, with 20 bases between. Germline CDR1 SGHVS, CDR2 FQNEAQ. The CDR3 sequence is 18 residues long. The CDR3 spells CASSLAGGAFPRPDTQYF. The CDR3 nucleotides read TGTGCCAGCAGCTTAGCGGGGGGAGCGTTTCCGCGCCCAGATACGCAGTATTTT.

J is TRBJ1-1 and V is TRBV2; D is perhaps TRBD1 (5 bases). This CDR3 contains 12 residues. Trimming removed 8 bases from V and 3 bases from J, with 10 bases in between. CDR1 SNHLY and CDR2 FYNNEI come from the germline V gene. The CDR3 here is CASHQGYTEAFF. The DNA for the CDR3 is TGTGCCAGCCACCAGGGATACACTGAAGCTTTCTTT.

In DNA, the CDR3 is TGTGCCAGCAATGACAGGGGCGGGGAGCAGTTCTTC. As protein: CASNDRGGEQFF. This chain connects TRBV6-1 to TRBJ2-1; 8 nucleotides match TRBD1. Germline V lookup: CDR1 MNHNS, CDR2 SASEGT. The J segment lost 10 bases and the V segment lost 7 bases, leaving 6 bases of the junction unmatched. This CDR3 has 12 residues.

The chain recombines TRBV7-9 with TRBJ1-2; 10 nucleotides line up with TRBD1. This CDR3 region has 14 residues. The germline CDR1 and CDR2 sequences are SEHNR and FQNEAQ (reference sequence). The V gene end was trimmed by 1 base and the J gene end by 6 bases; junction bases not matched to a gene: 2. CDR3: CASSLGGQGNGYTF. The CDR3 DNA sequence: TGTGCCAGCAGCTTAGGGGGACAGGGGAATGGCTACACCTTC.

The J gene is TRBJ2-3, the V gene TRBV6-9, with TRBD2 matching over 12 bases. J lost 6 bases, V lost 3 bases, and 4 bases had no gene match. Germline V gene lookup returns CDR1 MNHGY and CDR2 SVAAGI. The CDR3 covers 15 residues. DNA of the CDR3: TGTGCCAGCAGTTACCTGCTAGCGGGGGGGGATACGCAGTATTTT. Protein product: CASSYLLAGGDTQYF.

This clone was recorded once. The chain joins TRBV9 to TRBJ2-2, with a weak D call TRBD2 (5 bases). Per germline, CDR1 SGDLS and CDR2 YYNGEE. Trimming left V 0 bases short and J 3 bases short, with 9 bases between. CDR3 length: 15 amino acids. The chain's CDR3 is CASSVVPGDTGELFF. The CDR3 DNA is TGTGCCAGCAGCGTAGTTCCCGGGGACACCGGGGAGCTGTTTTTT.